Presented here are 27 T cell receptor beta chains from one specimen sequenced in a study of blood T cell repertoires in COVID-19. Method: immunoSEQ multiplex PCR; TCRdb's copy keeps in-frame clones and lacks some. This sample has about 350,000 clones, with roughly 87% found just once. The specimen sequenced was PBMCs or T cells enriched from blood (not recorded which). The origin of the receptors is a young woman who had recovered from COVID-19.

The chain employs TRBV19 and TRBJ2-1, with TRBD2 matching 9 bases. V lost 4 bases, J lost 1 base, and 8 bases stayed unmatched. This CDR3 has 17 residues. Germline V gives CDR1 LNHDA, CDR2 SQIVND (reference sequence). CDR3 nucleotide sequence: TGTGCCAGTAGTACACTTAGCGGGGGAGGGTCCTACAATGAGCAGTTCTTC. The encoded protein is CASSTLSGGGSYNEQFF.

For the CDR3, the DNA is TGTGCCAGTAGGGAGGGACAGGCGAACACTGAAGCTTTCTTT. Its translation: CASREGQANTEAFF. The V gene is TRBV19, the J gene TRBJ1-1, with 8 bases fitting TRBD1. Germline CDR1 is LNHDA and CDR2 is SQIVND (reference sequence). This CDR3 has 14 amino acids. V was clipped by 6 bases and J by 1 base; unmatched bases: 4. Combining the CDR3 with reference TRBV19 and TRBJ1-1 gives the whole variable domain DGGITQSPKYLFRKEGQNVTLSCEQNLNHDAMYWYRQDPGQGLRLIYYSQIVNDFQKGDIAEGYSVSREKKESFPLTVTSAQKNPTAFYLCASREGQANTEAFFGQGTRLTVV.

The genes are TRBV5-1 and TRBJ2-4; tentative D call: TRBD1 (5 bases). V was clipped by 4 bases and J by 5 bases, with 13 bases between them. Germline V gives CDR1 SGHRS, CDR2 YFSETQ. This CDR3 is built from 14 residues. CDR3 residues: CASSPQGQENIQYF. The CDR3 DNA is TGCGCCAGCAGCCCTCAGGGTCAGGAAAACATTCAGTACTTC.

The rearrangement joins TRBV3-1 (or the pseudogene TRBV3-2) to TRBJ1-2, with D possibly being TRBD1 (6 bases). The CDR3 sequence is 14 residues long. Trimming removed 0 bases from V and 7 bases from J, with 12 bases in between. Germline CDR1 LGHDT, CDR2 YNNKEL (reference sequence). CDR3 in DNA: TGTGCCAGCAGCCAAGATCCAGGGGAAGCTGGCTACACCTTC. Translating it yields CASSQDPGEAGYTF.

The chain is built from TRBV30 and TRBJ2-5; TRBD2 agrees at 8 bases. V lost 0 bases and J lost 4; bases outside the gene matches: 7. CDR1 is GTSNPN and CDR2 is SVGIG in the germline V gene (reference sequence). The CDR3 runs 15 residues. The CDR3 DNA reads TGTGCCTGGAGTGTACGTGGGACTAGAGGAGAGACCCAGTACTTC. This encodes CAWSVRGTRGETQYF.

The rearrangement links TRBV9 to TRBJ2-7; possibly TRBD1 for D (6 bases). The CDR3 has 14 residues. V shed 2 bases and J shed 0 bases, with 9 bases lying between them. In germline, CDR1 is SGDLS, CDR2 YYNGEE. The CDR3, as DNA: TGTGCCAGCAGCGTGGGGGCTAGCTCCTACGAGCAGTACTTC. Its translation is CASSVGASSYEQYF.

The chain uses TRBV12-3 or TRBV12-4 and TRBJ1-2; D unclear. The CDR3 totals 13 residues. V was clipped by 4 bases and J by 2 bases, with 8 bases between them. The CDR3 nucleotides are TGTGCCAGCAGTTCTCGCAGGAACTATGGCTACACCTTC. This translates into CASSSRRNYGYTF.

V usage is TRBV24-1 and J usage is TRBJ1-2, with TRBD1 identical over 7 bases. The junction had 5 bases not matched to a gene; V was cut back by 3 bases and J by 2 bases. Germline lookup yields CDR1 KGHDR and CDR2 SFDVKD. The CDR3 totals 15 residues. In DNA form, the CDR3 reads TGTGCCACCAGTGATACCCGACAGGGCAACTATGGCTACACCTTC. Translation gives CATSDTRQGNYGYTF.

The chain recombines TRBV6-5 with TRBJ1-5; D is undetermined. This CDR3 spans 14 amino acids. V was trimmed by 0 bases and J by 9 bases, leaving 12 bases between them. Germline V CDR1 and CDR2: MNHEY, SVGAGI. CDR3 sequence reads: CASSYSLPPGPQHF. The CDR3 coding sequence is TGTGCCAGCAGTTACTCCTTGCCTCCCGGGCCCCAGCATTTT.

The chain uses TRBV6-5 and TRBJ1-1, with 8 bases lining up with TRBD1. This CDR3 is 14 amino acids long. CDR1 is MNHEY, CDR2 SVGAGI, per germline. V dropped 6 bases and J dropped 6; count of bases not matched to a gene: 9. The CDR3 here is CASRADREWAEAFF. The CDR3 coding sequence is TGTGCCAGCAGGGCGGACAGGGAGTGGGCTGAAGCTTTCTTT.

This chain links TRBV7-2 with TRBJ2-7; D remains unclear. Between the trimmed V and J ends, which lost 1 base and 0 bases, there was a span of 7 bases. The germline CDR1 and CDR2 sequences are SGHTA and FQGNSA. CDR3 size: 14 residues. The CDR3 region has the DNA TGTGCCAGCAGCTTAGTAACAGCCTCCTACGAGCAGTACTTC. Encoded protein: CASSLVTASYEQYF.

The genes are TRBV5-1 and TRBJ2-1, with D hard to call. The V end was cut by 0 bases, the J end by 7 bases, with 8 bases between. Germline CDR1 reads SGHRS; CDR2 reads YFSETQ. The CDR3 has 13 amino acids. The CDR3 here is CASSLAKPNEQFF. In DNA form, the CDR3 reads TGCGCCAGCAGCTTGGCCAAGCCGAATGAGCAGTTCTTC.

The chain employs TRBV19 and TRBJ2-7, with 10 positions matching TRBD1. Trimming at V came to 6 bases and at J to 5 bases, leaving 10 bases not matched to a gene. This CDR3 contains 15 residues. Looked up from germline, CDR1 is LNHDA and CDR2 is SQIVND (reference sequence). CDR3 nucleotides: TGTGCCAGTAGCCTCCAAGGGACAGGGGACAACGAGCAGTACTTC. It specifies CASSLQGTGDNEQYF.

This clone was recorded once. The genes are TRBV6-6 and TRBJ1-2, with no clear D. Trimming removed 9 bases from V and 1 base from J, with 12 bases in between. Germline CDR1 MNHNY, CDR2 SVGAGI (reference sequence). CDR3 length: 13 residues. CDR3 region: CASTTVLNYGYTF. The CDR3 nucleotides are TGTGCCAGTACCACAGTCCTTAACTATGGCTACACCTTC.

The chain couples TRBV10-2 to TRBJ2-5, with D tentatively TRBD1 (5 bases). V lost 4 bases and J 2 bases, leaving 8 bases between the germline ends. There are 13 residues in the CDR3. Germline loops: CDR1 WSHSY, CDR2 SAAADI. CDR3 bases: TGCGCCAGCAGTGGGCCAGGGCAAGAGACCCAGTACTTC. Protein sequence: CASSGPGQETQYF.

The chain recombines TRBV5-4 with TRBJ2-5, with D hard to call. Trimming took 1 base from V and 3 from J, leaving 7 bases between them. The CDR3 extends over 13 amino acids. The germline V gene encodes CDR1 SGHNT and CDR2 YYREEE (reference sequence). DNA for the CDR3: TGTGCCAGCAGCTTGAGTAGTGAAGAGACCCAGTACTTC. The encoded protein is CASSLSSEETQYF. Full variable domain (remainder filled in from reference TRBV5-4 and TRBJ2-5): ETGVTQSPTHLIKTRGQQVTLRCSSQSGHNTVSWYQQALGQGPQFIFQYYREEENGRGNFPPRFSGLQFPNYSSELNVNALELDDSALYLCASSLSSEETQYFGPGTRLLVL.

The chain links TRBV29-1 to TRBJ2-1, with a possible D match to TRBD1 (7 bases). Germline V lookup: CDR1 SQVTM, CDR2 ANQGSEA. The CDR3 has 16 amino acids. V gave up 3 bases and J gave up 8 bases, with 23 bases separating them. This chain's CDR3 is CSVDTPGEGASYEQFF. The CDR3, as DNA: TGCAGCGTTGATACTCCGGGAGAGGGGGCGTCCTATGAGCAGTTCTTC.

The J gene is TRBJ1-1, the V gene TRBV12-3 or TRBV12-4, with TRBD1 matching 7 bases. V dropped 8 bases and J dropped 4; count of bases not matched to a gene: 1. The CDR3 covers 11 residues. This CDR3 is CASRQGTEAFF. In DNA, the CDR3 is TGTGCCAGCCGACAGGGCACTGAAGCTTTCTTT.

The genes are TRBV7-8 and TRBJ2-7, with TRBD1 as a possible D gene (6 bases). This CDR3 has 16 amino acids. Trimming left V 1 base short and J 6 bases short, with 19 bases between. Germline CDR1 and CDR2: SGHVS and FQNEAQ. The CDR3 sequence is CASSLVLGQGKGEQYF. CDR3 coding DNA: TGTGCCAGCAGCTTAGTACTCGGGCAGGGGAAGGGCGAGCAGTACTTC.

This clone was counted once. The chain uses TRBV19 and TRBJ1-1; D call uncertain. The CDR3 sequence is 14 residues long. Germline CDR1 and CDR2: LNHDA and SQIVND (reference sequence). Trimming shortened V by 7 bases and J by 0 bases, and 12 bases separated the two germline ends. CDR3 sequence: CASTTQPMNTEAFF. DNA of the CDR3: TGTGCCAGTACCACACAGCCTATGAACACTGAAGCTTTCTTT. The full variable domain, completed using reference TRBV19 and TRBJ1-1, is DGGITQSPKYLFRKEGQNVTLSCEQNLNHDAMYWYRQDPGQGLRLIYYSQIVNDFQKGDIAEGYSVSREKKESFPLTVTSAQKNPTAFYLCASTTQPMNTEAFFGQGTRLTVV.

This chain links TRBV27 with TRBJ1-2; 9 bases align to TRBD1. V was pared by 3 bases and J by 8 bases, with 7 bases of the junction left unmatched. The CDR3 covers 14 residues. Germline V lookup: CDR1 MNHEY, CDR2 SMNVEV (reference sequence). The CDR3 is CASSFYRGLGGYTF. In nucleotides, the CDR3 is TGTGCCAGCAGTTTCTACAGGGGGCTAGGCGGCTACACCTTC.

The chain carries TRBV5-8 and TRBJ1-1; D unresolved. This CDR3 region has 14 residues. Trimming took 0 bases from V and 4 from J, leaving 10 bases between them. Looked up from germline, CDR1 is SGHTS and CDR2 is YDEGEE. CDR3 in DNA: TGTGCCAGCAGCTTGGCGCGTGGGAGCACTGAAGCTTTCTTT. Protein: CASSLARGSTEAFF.

This clone was seen a single time. The genes are TRBV14 and TRBJ1-1, with a tentative D call TRBD1 (6 bases). Germline V gives CDR1 SGHDN, CDR2 FVKESK. The CDR3 sequence is 15 residues long. The V end was cut by 4 bases, the J end by 1 base, with 13 bases between. The CDR3 DNA is TGTGCCAGCAGCCCCAGGGGTTCGGGGAACACTGAAGCTTTCTTT. Protein product: CASSPRGSGNTEAFF.

The chain couples TRBV7-9 to TRBJ2-4, with D possibly TRBD1 on 5 matching bases. The germline V gene has CDR1 SEHNR and CDR2 FQNEAQ (reference sequence). The CDR3 spans 15 residues. With 3 bases removed from V and 3 bases from J, the gap between germline ends came to 12 bases. This chain's CDR3 is CASSLYLGDKNIQYF. CDR3 in DNA: TGTGCCAGCAGCTTGTACTTAGGGGACAAAAACATTCAGTACTTC.

DNA of the CDR3: TGTGCCAGCTCACCACCGACAGGGTTGGTAGAGACCCAGTACTTC. Encoded protein: CASSPPTGLVETQYF. The chain joins TRBV18 to TRBJ2-5; TRBD1 matches 7 bases. Trimming at V came to 0 bases and at J to 4 bases, leaving 5 bases not matched to a gene. The CDR3 sequence is 15 residues long. Germline V CDR1 and CDR2: KGHSH, LQKENI.

V usage is TRBV7-9 and J usage is TRBJ1-1, with TRBD1 matching 8 bases. This CDR3 is built from 14 residues. The V segment lost 5 bases and the J segment 4 bases; nucleotides outside the gene matches: 6. Germline V lookup: CDR1 SEHNR, CDR2 FQNEAQ (reference sequence). CDR3 region: CASSGTGSITEAFF. The CDR3, as DNA: TGTGCCAGCAGCGGGACAGGAAGTATCACTGAAGCTTTCTTT.

The CDR3 DNA is TGCGCCAGCAGCTTACACAGAAAAAGCTCCTACAATGAGCAGTTCTTC. This translates into CASSLHRKSSYNEQFF. V and J are TRBV5-1 and TRBJ2-1; D remains ambiguous. The CDR3 consists of 16 residues. Per germline, CDR1 SGHRS and CDR2 YFSETQ. The germline V and J ends were trimmed by 2 bases and 0 bases, with 12 bases remaining between them.